This T cell receptor (beta chain) was retrieved from a study of T-cell memory formation after mild COVID-19. Study-level points and caveats: A subset of responding clones appeared in pre-infection memory, suggesting cross-reactive memory joined.

Germline V lookup: CDR1 SGHVS, CDR2 FNYEAQ. V was clipped by 5 bases and J by 4 bases; unmatched bases: 7. This CDR3 is built from 15 residues. Using constant-segment primers, 5'RACE produced TCR alpha and TCR beta cDNA libraries carrying sample barcodes and UMIs. MiXCR, applied by TCRdb to the 5' RACE reads, yields one record per CDR3 protein. The sample records a few hundred thousand distinct CDR3 sequences, 13% to 15% being singletons. Regarding this clonotype: What it recognizes is unknown.

The chain couples TRBV7-6 to TRBJ2-7; 11 positions agree with TRBD2. The sequencing sample was made of PBMCs or a T cell subset sorted from them (not recorded which). The clonotype was recovered from a man younger than 35 who had mild COVID-19 (a few samples of this study predate the infection). Cell type and time point are not known. The CDR3 DNA follows: TGTGCCAGCAGCCCACAAACTAGCGGGGGTTACGAGCAGTACTTC. It codes for CASSPQTSGGYEQYF.